This T cell receptor beta chain was retrieved from a study of blood T cell repertoires in COVID-19. In the study's own analysis: By means of reference gene primer amplification, nucleated cell counts were estimated. Some clones are missing from TCRdb's copy, which holds only in-frame ones; the method was immunoSEQ multiplex PCR. V and J calls and clone size are copied from that table; D and trimming were computed from the DNA. The table shows 45,000 to 65,000 clones, with 75% to 85% occurring only once. Material for sequencing was peripheral blood. This clonotype originated in a man aged 40-55 years with acute or convalescent COVID-19.

The CDR3 DNA is TGTGCCAGCAGGTCGGGACAGGCAAATGAAGCTTTCTTT. It encodes CASRSGQANEAFF. The rearrangement uses TRBV6-5 and TRBJ1-1; TRBD1 agrees at 8 bases. Germline V gene sequence: CDR1 MNHEY, CDR2 SVGAGI. This CDR3 is 13 amino acids long. After removal of 6 bases from V and 7 bases from J, the junction contained 7 bases not matched to a gene.